Shown below are 27 T cell receptor beta chains from a single sample sequenced in a study of response to subunit inactivated influenza vaccine. TCRdb independently ran MiXCR on the RT-PCR reads; one entry per CDR3 protein. Here the sample spans 500,000 to 600,000 distinct CDR3 sequences, roughly 10% being singletons. The sample was also reused in another study, on T cells expressing NK-cell markers. Per that paper: As the method of synthesis, 5'RACE template switching with UMIs yielded TCR beta cDNA.

This specimen was PBMCs from blood, taken on the day of vaccination. The receptor set was obtained from a man aged 50-60 years who received an inactivated influenza vaccine.

V is TRBV11-2 and J is TRBJ2-5; 9 bases map to TRBD2. The V segment lost 2 bases and the J segment 2 bases; nucleotides outside the gene matches: 12. CDR1 SGHAT and CDR2 FQNNGV come from the germline V gene. The CDR3 is 18 amino acids. The CDR3 protein is CASSLIYGRGGYQETQYF. CDR3 DNA: TGTGCCAGCAGCTTAATTTACGGGCGGGGGGGCTATCAAGAGACCCAGTACTTC.

This clonotype was seen a handful of times. This chain connects TRBV10-3 to TRBJ2-2; TRBD1 agrees at 9 bases. Germline-derived CDR1 and CDR2 are ENHRY and SYGVKD. There are 15 residues in the CDR3. After removal of 6 bases from V and 5 bases from J, the junction contained 7 bases not matched to a gene. CDR3 nucleotides: TGTGCCATCAGAAATGGACAGGGGAAAACCGGGGAGCTGTTTTTT. Its protein is CAIRNGQGKTGELFF.

The rearrangement joins TRBV10-1 to TRBJ2-7; D is perhaps TRBD1 (6 bases). The CDR3 length is 12 residues. V was pared by 6 bases and J by 5 bases, with 11 bases between. Germline V lookup: CDR1 WNHNN, CDR2 SYGVQD (reference sequence). In DNA form, the CDR3 reads TGCGCCAGCAGGGGGGACAAACACGAGCAGTACTTC. It encodes CASRGDKHEQYF.

This chain uses TRBV12-3 or TRBV12-4 with TRBJ2-7, with 12 bases that match TRBD1. The CDR3 loop spans 15 amino acids. The junction had 3 bases not matched to a gene; V was cut back by 6 bases and J by 0 bases. The CDR3 sequence is CASRRDRGHSYEQYF. DNA of the CDR3: TGTGCCAGCAGGAGGGACAGGGGGCACTCCTACGAGCAGTACTTC.

This clonotype was detected ten times or more. The rearrangement joins TRBV12-3 or TRBV12-4 to TRBJ1-2; TRBD1 agrees at 7 bases. V shed 1 base, J shed 7 bases, and the junction held 9 bases outside the gene matches. The CDR3 length is 15 residues. CDR3 nucleotides: TGTGCCAGCAGTTTAGGAGTGACAGGGTCGTTTGGCTACACCTTC. It yields the protein CASSLGVTGSFGYTF.

The chain combines TRBV7-9 with TRBJ1-4; no definite D call. Germline V CDR1 and CDR2: SEHNR, FQNEAQ (reference sequence). The CDR3 extends over 12 amino acids. V dropped 4 bases and J dropped 7 bases, with 7 bases sitting between them. The CDR3 loop reads CASSSPLEKLFF. The CDR3 DNA reads as TGTGCCAGCAGCTCCCCCCTTGAAAAACTGTTTTTT.

The chain employs TRBV20-1 and TRBJ2-5; 7 bases map to TRBD1. CDR1 is DFQATT and CDR2 is SNEGSKA in the germline V gene (reference sequence). There are 14 residues in the CDR3. The junction had 9 bases not matched to a gene; V was cut back by 6 bases and J by 2 bases. DNA for the CDR3: TGCAGTGCCGAGACAGGGAAATGGCAAGAGACCCAGTACTTC. This encodes CSAETGKWQETQYF.

This chain joins TRBV10-3 and TRBJ2-2, with 7 bases matching TRBD1. The CDR3 extends over 16 amino acids. J lost 2 bases, V lost 5 bases, and 8 bases had no gene match. The germline gives CDR1 ENHRY, CDR2 SYGVKD. The CDR3 is CAISPHDRANTGELFF. The CDR3 DNA reads as TGTGCCATCAGTCCCCACGACAGGGCAAACACCGGGGAGCTGTTTTTT.

This clonotype was seen a few times. V is TRBV2 and J is TRBJ2-3, with 7 nucleotides matching TRBD1. Germline lookup yields CDR1 SNHLY and CDR2 FYNNEI. Germline trimming cut 3 bases from V and 2 bases from J; bases unmatched to any gene: 8. This CDR3 is built from 16 residues. In DNA, the CDR3 is TGTGCCAGCAGTGAGACTCGGGACAGAATCACAGATACGCAGTATTTT. Protein: CASSETRDRITDTQYF.

This clonotype was counted a few times. The chain links TRBV6-2 or TRBV6-3 to TRBJ2-3, with 7 bases matching TRBD1. V was pared by 5 bases and J by 8 bases, with 19 bases of the junction left unmatched. The germline CDR1 and CDR2 sequences are MNHEY and SVGEGT. CDR3 length: 17 amino acids. CDR3: CASSAPTGTDRLSTQYF. The CDR3 DNA is TGTGCCAGCAGTGCCCCGACAGGGACGGACAGACTCAGTACGCAGTATTTT.

This clonotype was seen at least ten times. The V gene is TRBV15, the J gene TRBJ2-1; TRBD2 matches at 10 bases. This CDR3 contains 20 residues. Germline CDR1 is LNHNV and CDR2 is YYDKDF (reference sequence). The trim removed 0 bases at V and 4 bases at J, leaving 15 bases unmatched. In DNA, the CDR3 is TGTGCCACCAGCAGAGAAGGGTTGGTTTGGCTAGCGGGGGAGTACAATGAGCAGTTCTTC. It specifies CATSREGLVWLAGEYNEQFF.

This clonotype came up a few times. J is TRBJ1-4 and V is TRBV12-3 or TRBV12-4, with D maybe TRBD1 (6 bases). The CDR3 length is 13 residues. Between the trimmed V and J ends, which lost 6 bases and 5 bases, there was a span of 10 bases. CDR3 DNA: TGTGCCAGCAGCAGGACAGCGAATGAAAAACTGTTTTTT. Its translation is CASSRTANEKLFF.

This clonotype was found a few times. The chain is built from TRBV5-1 and TRBJ2-1, with TRBD2 identical over 7 bases. Trimming at V came to 2 bases and at J to 5 bases, leaving 7 bases not matched to a gene. CDR1 is SGHRS, CDR2 YFSETQ, per germline. CDR3 length: 15 amino acids. This CDR3 reads CASSFYGSGNNEQFF. CDR3 in DNA: TGCGCCAGCAGCTTCTACGGGAGCGGGAACAATGAGCAGTTCTTC.

This clonotype occurred a few times. The chain employs TRBV7-9 and TRBJ2-3; tentative D call: TRBD1 (6 bases). V gave up 8 bases and J gave up 3 bases, with 12 bases separating them. This CDR3 is 13 amino acids long. Looked up from germline, CDR1 is SEHNR and CDR2 is FQNEAQ (reference sequence). CDR3 protein: CASVRTATDTQYF. CDR3 coding DNA: TGTGCCAGCGTGAGGACAGCAACAGATACGCAGTATTTT.

This clonotype was seen more than once but under ten times. The chain combines TRBV20-1 with TRBJ2-7; D might be TRBD1 or TRBD2, each matching 5 bases. Germline-derived CDR1 and CDR2 are DFQATT and SNEGSKA (reference sequence). CDR3 length: 13 amino acids. V was cut by 6 bases and J by 5 bases, with 17 bases left in between. CDR3 residues: CSAGARVLNEQYF. CDR3 bases: TGCAGTGCGGGAGCCAGGGTATTGAACGAGCAGTACTTC.

This clonotype has a handful of counts. The gene calls are TRBV3-1 and TRBJ2-7; 14 bases are a match to TRBD2. Germline V gene lookup returns CDR1 LGHDT and CDR2 YNNKEL (reference sequence). Losses at the gene ends were 5 bases for V and 7 bases for J; bases not matched to a gene: 4. The length of the CDR3 is 14 residues. The CDR3 loop is CASSWTSGGREQYF. CDR3 nucleotide sequence: TGTGCCAGCAGCTGGACTAGCGGGGGGAGAGAGCAGTACTTC.

V and J are TRBV20-1 and TRBJ2-2; the D is unclear. V was pared by 0 bases and J by 6 bases, with 8 bases between. This CDR3 spans 13 amino acids. The germline gives CDR1 DFQATT, CDR2 SNEGSKA (reference sequence). DNA of the CDR3: TGCAGTGCTAGAGATTCCACTCCCGGGGAGCTGTTTTTT. Residues: CSARDSTPGELFF.

CDR3 amino acids: CASSQGLAAYNVEQFF. The CDR3 region has the DNA TGTGCCAGCAGCCAAGGACTAGCCGCTTACAATGTAGAGCAGTTCTTC. The chain joins TRBV3-1 to TRBJ2-1, with TRBD2 identical over 7 bases. Germline-derived CDR1 and CDR2 are LGHDT and YNNKEL (reference sequence). The CDR3 consists of 16 residues. With V trimmed by 1 base and J by 10 bases, 13 bases remained unmatched.

The chain is built from TRBV3-1 and TRBJ2-7, with 7 bases aligning to TRBD1. This CDR3 is built from 12 residues. From germline, CDR1 is LGHDT and CDR2 YNNKEL (reference sequence). Trimming cost V 4 bases and J 8 bases; bases outside gene matches: 5. CDR3 nucleotides: TGTGCCAGCAGCCTAGGGGGCCCCCAGCAGTACTTC. As protein: CASSLGGPQQYF.

This chain joins TRBV12-3 or TRBV12-4 and TRBJ1-6, with 7 positions matching TRBD1. The CDR3 is made up of 13 amino acids. V trimming: 6 bases; J trimming: 9 bases; junction bases outside the gene matches: 5. The CDR3 DNA reads TGTGCCAGCAGACTAGACAGGGTTTCACCCCTCCACTTT. The encoded protein is CASRLDRVSPLHF.

The CDR3 sequence: CASSSDKHGYTF. CDR3 coding DNA: TGTGCCAGCAGCTCGGACAAACATGGCTACACCTTC. This chain links TRBV7-2 with TRBJ1-2; a possible D gene is TRBD1 (5 bases). The V end was cut by 4 bases, the J end by 6 bases, with 9 bases between. Germline CDR1 reads SGHTA; CDR2 reads FQGNSA. The CDR3 length is 12 residues.

This clonotype has a count of ten or more. The chain uses TRBV25-1 and TRBJ2-7, with D maybe TRBD1 (6 bases). The CDR3 runs to 14 residues. The V end lost 1 base, the J end lost 2 bases, and 9 bases lay between the germline ends. Per germline, CDR1 MGHDK and CDR2 SYGVNS. The CDR3 DNA reads as TGTGCCAGCAGTGAATTAGGACAGCCCTACGAGCAGTACTTC. As protein: CASSELGQPYEQYF.

V gene TRBV5-6 combines with J gene TRBJ1-1; D is uncertain. In germline, CDR1 is SGHDT, CDR2 YYEEEE. The CDR3 is 14 residues long. V lost 0 bases, J lost 3 bases, and 9 bases lay in between. CDR3 DNA: TGTGCCAGCAGCTTGGGGTTTTGGGACACTGAAGCTTTCTTT. It encodes CASSLGFWDTEAFF.

J is TRBJ1-3 and V is TRBV11-2; TRBD1 is a possible D gene (6 bases). Germline CDR1 is SGHAT and CDR2 is FQNNGV. This CDR3 is built from 15 residues. The germline V and J ends were trimmed by 5 bases and 4 bases, with 15 bases remaining between them. CDR3 sequence (DNA): TGTGCCAGCAGCCTACCGGGACAATTGGGAAACACCATATATTTT. Translation: CASSLPGQLGNTIYF. The complete variable domain, with remaining parts taken from reference TRBV11-2 and TRBJ1-3, reads EAGVAQSPRYKIIEKRQSVAFWCNPISGHATLYWYQQILGQGPKLLIQFQNNGVVDDSQLPKDRFSAERLKGVDSTLKIQPAKLEDSAVYLCASSLPGQLGNTIYFGEGSWLTVV.

This clonotype was picked up many times. The rearrangement uses TRBV9 and TRBJ1-2; no firm D call. The ends were cut back, 9 bases at V and 9 bases at J, with 24 bases in the middle. The CDR3 is 14 residues long. Germline V gives CDR1 SGDLS, CDR2 YYNGEE. CDR3 bases: TGTGCCATTTTCACAGCCTCTAACTATGTTAGCTACACCTTC. Protein: CAIFTASNYVSYTF.

This chain uses TRBV4-1 with TRBJ2-5; 8 nucleotides match TRBD1. Germline trimming cut 3 bases from V and 4 bases from J; bases unmatched to any gene: 10. The CDR3 runs 16 residues. Germline CDR1 is MGHRA and CDR2 is YSYEKL. The CDR3 coding sequence is TGCGCCAGCAGCCATAACTCATGGACAGGGCGAGAGACCCAGTACTTC. Translating it yields CASSHNSWTGRETQYF.

Only a few counts were recorded for this clonotype. This chain connects TRBV6-5 to TRBJ1-2, with 10 bases matching TRBD1. Germline V gene data show CDR1 as MNHEY and CDR2 as SVGAGI. The CDR3 spans 13 residues. The ends lost 6 bases at V and 8 bases at J; junction bases unmatched: 6. CDR3: CASRPGQGRGYTF. CDR3 coding DNA: TGTGCCAGCAGACCGGGACAGGGGAGAGGCTACACCTTC.